This T cell receptor (beta chain) was observed in a study of cytomegalovirus exposure and HLA in healthy donors. Looked up from germline, CDR1 is SGHRS and CDR2 is YFSETQ. Trimming removed 1 base from V and 4 bases from J, with 12 bases in between. There are 15 residues in the CDR3. A word on this clone: Its antigen is unknown.

General study points: According to reports, the classifier identified cytomegalovirus status with high specificity and sensitivity.

TCRdb's table, derived via immunoSEQ multiplex PCR, lists solely in-frame clones and lacks some. The profile shows tens of thousands of clones, less than 96% of them singletons. The sequence was collected from a man younger than 35 in good health and CMV-seropositive. The chain links TRBV5-1 to TRBJ1-3; D may be TRBD1 (6 bases). Material for sequencing was PBMCs. CDR3 sequence reads: CASSLLGASGNTIYF. CDR3 in DNA: TGCGCCAGCAGCTTGTTGGGGGCCTCCGGAAACACCATATATTTT.